This T cell receptor (beta chain) came from a study of T-cell memory formation after mild COVID-19. Study information: TCR clustering was largely donor specific.

Whole-study results and caveats: Whereas later expanders leaned CD4+, clones contracting day 15 to 85 showed a balanced CD4/CD8 makeup. Chiefly within CM and EM were the contracting CD4+ clones; CD8+ ones were within EMRA.

CDR1 is DFQATT, CDR2 SNEGSKA, per germline (reference sequence). The CDR3 totals 14 residues. Trimming left V 3 bases short and J 7 bases short, with 13 bases between. This clonotype was detected only a few times. Antigen: not known. It was 5'RACE with constant-segment primers that produced the TCR alpha and TCR beta cDNA libraries, which carried sample barcodes and UMIs. Each CDR3 protein is one row after TCRdb ran MiXCR on the 5' RACE reads. The table shows about 310,000 distinct CDR3 sequences, with roughly a fifth occurring only once. Sequencing input: PBMCs or a T cell subset sorted from them (not recorded which). The source of this sequence is a man between 18 and 29 years old who had mild COVID-19 (a few samples of this study predate the infection). Cell type and time point are not known. This sequence joins TRBV20-1 and TRBJ2-6; maybe TRBD1 (5 bases). CDR3 residues: CSASFSQGANVLTF. The CDR3 coding sequence is TGCAGTGCTAGTTTCAGTCAGGGAGCCAACGTCCTGACTTTC.